This is a list of T cell receptor beta chains from one sample in a study of identical twins. MiXCR, run by TCRdb on the 5' RACE reads, gives a single entry per CDR3 protein. The repertoire consists of around 550,000 distinct CDR3 sequences, with 12% to 15% occurring once and the leading ten covering 0.35% to 0.45%. This sample also appeared in a second study, on yellow fever vaccine responses in identical twins.

Sequencing input: CD4+ T cells sorted from blood. The receptors originated from a woman in her late teens or twenties in good health. Each CDR3 is given with its conserved first and last residue. The D gene is left open where the match is weak. The size of a clone is reported for some rows only, either as once, few or many, or as a class for expanded clones.

-	-	TRBV20-1	TRBJ2-5	CSASSGLPSETQYF	TGCAGTGCCAGTAGCGGACTACCCAGCGAGACCCAGTACTTC
TRBD2	few	TRBV3-1	TRBJ2-5	CASSPFEREFETQYF	TGTGCCAGCAGCCCCTTTGAGCGGGAGTTTGAGACCCAGTACTTC
-	few	TRBV3-1	TRBJ2-2	CASSQVLGGELFF	TGTGCCAGCAGCCAAGTTCTAGGCGGGGAGCTGTTTTTT
TRBD2	-	TRBV5-1	TRBJ2-1	CASSPQTSGLYNEQFF	TGCGCCAGCAGCCCGCAAACTAGCGGCCTCTACAATGAGCAGTTCTTC
TRBD2	-	TRBV5-1	TRBJ2-5	CASSSGTREETQYF	TGCGCCAGCAGCTCCGGGACTAGAGAGGAGACCCAGTACTTC
-	-	TRBV5-1	TRBJ2-3	CASSLGRGLPRDTQYF	TGCGCCAGCAGCTTGGGGCGGGGGCTCCCCCGGGATACGCAGTATTTT
-	-	TRBV29-1	TRBJ2-5	CSVEFHRGARETQYF	TGCAGCGTTGAATTTCATCGGGGGGCTAGGGAGACCCAGTACTTC
TRBD2	-	TRBV12-3/TRBV12-4	TRBJ2-1	CASSPRPTSGVGNEQFF	TGTGCCAGCAGTCCTAGACCGACTAGCGGGGTGGGCAATGAGCAGTTCTTC
TRBD2	few	TRBV5-1	TRBJ2-1	CASSYQPLISSGRVYNEQFF	TGCGCCAGCAGCTACCAACCTTTAATTTCTAGCGGGAGAGTCTACAATGAGCAGTTCTTC
TRBD2	-	TRBV3-1	TRBJ2-1	CASSPLSGSWNEQFF	TGTGCCAGCAGCCCCCTTAGCGGGAGCTGGAATGAGCAGTTCTTC
TRBD1	few	TRBV6-5	TRBJ1-5	CASSYPTGGGNQPQHF	TGTGCCAGCAGTTACCCAACAGGGGGCGGCAATCAGCCCCAGCATTTT
-	few	TRBV24-1	TRBJ2-3	CATSDLGSGHTDTQYF	TGTGCCACCAGTGATTTGGGGTCAGGTCACACAGATACGCAGTATTTT
-	few	TRBV2	TRBJ2-2	CASKELAFTGELFF	TGTGCCAGCAAGGAACTAGCCTTTACCGGGGAGCTGTTTTTT
TRBD1	few	TRBV5-5	TRBJ1-6	CASSIYSPGQTYNSPLHF	TGTGCCAGCAGCATCTACTCCCCGGGACAGACTTATAATTCACCCCTCCACTTT
TRBD2	few	TRBV20-1	TRBJ2-2	CSAREKGLAEANTGELFF	TGCAGTGCTAGAGAGAAGGGACTAGCGGAGGCGAACACCGGGGAGCTGTTTTTT
TRBD2	-	TRBV5-4	TRBJ2-5	CASSRTVGLAGEETQYF	TGTGCCAGCAGCCGTACTGTTGGACTAGCGGGAGAAGAGACCCAGTACTTC
-	-	TRBV7-9	TRBJ2-2	CASSFLPSDKRGELFF	TGTGCCAGCAGCTTTTTACCTAGCGACAAGCGAGGGGAGCTGTTTTTT
-	-	TRBV6-6	TRBJ2-5	CASSYYGVETQYF	TGTGCCAGCAGTTACTACGGGGTTGAGACCCAGTACTTC
TRBD2	-	TRBV5-1	TRBJ2-1	CASSPTGTSGPVSSYNEQFF	TGCGCCAGCAGCCCTACCGGGACTAGCGGACCCGTTAGCTCCTACAATGAGCAGTTCTTC
TRBD1	-	TRBV6-6	TRBJ2-1	CASKGTGNNEQFF	TGTGCCAGCAAAGGGACAGGGAACAATGAGCAGTTCTTC
-	many	TRBV7-2	TRBJ2-5	CASSLLIQETQYF	TGTGCCAGCAGCTTACTGATACAAGAGACCCAGTACTTC
TRBD2	-	TRBV5-1	TRBJ2-3	CASSFGASGNTDTQYF	TGCGCCAGCAGCTTTGGGGCTAGCGGGAACACAGATACGCAGTATTTT
TRBD2	-	TRBV25-1	TRBJ2-2	CASSRLAGGDTGELFF	TGTGCCAGCAGTAGACTAGCGGGGGGTGACACCGGGGAGCTGTTTTTT
TRBD2	-	TRBV6-5	TRBJ2-5	CASSYPPGLAGQTQYF	TGTGCCAGCAGTTACCCTCCGGGACTAGCAGGGCAGACCCAGTACTTC
TRBD1	-	TRBV15	TRBJ2-2	CATSEKTGAGELFF	TGTGCCACCAGCGAGAAAACAGGGGCCGGGGAGCTGTTTTTT
TRBD1	few	TRBV10-3	TRBJ2-3	CAISAGSGTGFTDTQYF	TGTGCCATCAGTGCGGGCTCCGGGACAGGCTTCACAGATACGCAGTATTTT
-	-	TRBV6-5	TRBJ2-7	CASSSTNIPYEQYF	TGTGCCAGCAGTTCGACCAACATACCCTACGAGCAGTACTTC
-	few	TRBV12-3/TRBV12-4	TRBJ1-5	CASSFGGAANQPQHF	TGTGCCAGCAGTTTTGGGGGGGCCGCCAATCAGCCCCAGCATTTT
-	many	TRBV12-3/TRBV12-4	TRBJ2-2	CASSPRNTGELFF	TGTGCCAGCAGCCCTAGAAACACCGGGGAGCTGTTTTTT
-	-	TRBV27	TRBJ1-1	CASSLNGGVLAFF	TGTGCCAGCAGTTTAAATGGGGGTGTTTTGGCTTTCTTT